There are many counts of the clone carrying this TCR beta chain. Antigen: not known. Each diagnosis was grounded in clinical symptoms, serum thyroxine and TRAb, thyroid ultrasound, and orbital computed tomography. CDR1 is KGHDR and CDR2 is SFDVKD in the germline V gene. V was clipped by 9 bases and J by 9 bases, with 13 bases between them. This CDR3 comprises 11 residues. This entry belongs to a study of T cells in Graves' hyperthyroidism and ophthalmopathy. Study observations and caveats: Ophthalmopathy got predicted by the model a median approximately 6.3 months before its onset.

Authors of the study amplified TCR beta CDR3 regions from RNA transcripts. Carried out on the TCR CDR3, a first-round RT-PCR used the HTBI primer set. TCRdb passed the multiplex PCR reads through MiXCR, listing each CDR3 protein once. Of around 620,000 distinct CDR3 sequences in the sample, 46% were seen once. This TCR was sampled from an adult woman with Graves' disease, either hyperthyroidism or ophthalmopathy (not recorded which). Input material: peripheral blood or thyroid tissue (not recorded which). V usage is TRBV24-1 and J usage is TRBJ2-5; unclear D gene. This CDR3 reads CATGPLNPQYF. The CDR3 region has the DNA TGTGCCACCGGCCCCTTGAACCCCCAGTACTTC.